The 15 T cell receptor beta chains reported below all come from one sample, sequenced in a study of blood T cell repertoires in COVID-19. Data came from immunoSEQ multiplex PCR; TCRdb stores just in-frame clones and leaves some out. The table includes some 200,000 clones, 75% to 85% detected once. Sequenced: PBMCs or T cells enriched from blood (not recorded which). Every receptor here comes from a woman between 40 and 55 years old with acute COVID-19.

This CDR3 is CASSRDPTGRDVYGYTF. DNA for the CDR3: TGTGCCAGCAGCCGAGACCCGACAGGGCGAGATGTCTATGGCTACACCTTC. This sequence joins TRBV3-1 (or the pseudogene TRBV3-2) and TRBJ1-2, with TRBD1 identical over 7 bases. Germline V lookup: CDR1 LGHDT, CDR2 YNNKEL (reference sequence). The V and J ends lost 4 bases and 4 bases, in that order; junction bases with no gene match: 15. The CDR3 spans 17 residues.

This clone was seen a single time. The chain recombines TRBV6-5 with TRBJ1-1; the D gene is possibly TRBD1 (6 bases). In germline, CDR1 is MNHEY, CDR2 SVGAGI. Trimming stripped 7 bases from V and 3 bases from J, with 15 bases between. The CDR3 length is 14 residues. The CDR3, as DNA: TGTGCCAGCACCGCGGGAGGGGGGCACACTGAAGCTTTCTTT. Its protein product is CASTAGGGHTEAFF.

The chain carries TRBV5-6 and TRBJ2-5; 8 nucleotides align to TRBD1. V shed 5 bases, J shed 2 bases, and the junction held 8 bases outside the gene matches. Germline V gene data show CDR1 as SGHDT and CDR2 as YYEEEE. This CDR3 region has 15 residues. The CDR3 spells CASRNEQGEQETQYF. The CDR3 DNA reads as TGTGCCAGCAGAAATGAACAGGGGGAACAAGAGACCCAGTACTTC.

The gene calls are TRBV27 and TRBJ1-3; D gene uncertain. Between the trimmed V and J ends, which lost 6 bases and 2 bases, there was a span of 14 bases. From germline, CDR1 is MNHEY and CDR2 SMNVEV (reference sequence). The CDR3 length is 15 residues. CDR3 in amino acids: CASSPLGGPGNTIYF. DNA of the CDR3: TGTGCCAGCAGCCCTCTCGGCGGGCCTGGAAACACCATATATTTT.

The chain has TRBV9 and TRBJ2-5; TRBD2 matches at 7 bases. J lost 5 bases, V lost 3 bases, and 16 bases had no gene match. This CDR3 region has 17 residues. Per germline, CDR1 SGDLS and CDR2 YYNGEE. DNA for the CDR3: TGTGCCAGCAGCGCGGAGCCGTGGGGGAGGGCCGGTGAGACCCAGTACTTC. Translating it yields CASSAEPWGRAGETQYF. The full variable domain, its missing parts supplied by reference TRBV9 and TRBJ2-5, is DSGVTQTPKHLITATGQRVTLRCSPRSGDLSVYWYQQSLDQGLQFLIQYYNGEERAKGNILERFSAQQFPDLHSELNLSSLELGDSALYFCASSAEPWGRAGETQYFGPGTRLLVL.

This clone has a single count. The chain's CDR3 is CASSLPRRASGGAETQYF. CDR3 DNA sequence: TGTGCCAGCAGTTTACCCCGGAGGGCTAGCGGGGGGGCTGAGACCCAGTACTTC. The chain combines TRBV28 with TRBJ2-5; 12 nucleotides match TRBD2. Germline V CDR1 and CDR2: MDHEN, SYDVKM. V was clipped by 2 bases and J by 5 bases; unmatched bases: 12. The CDR3 is made up of 18 amino acids.

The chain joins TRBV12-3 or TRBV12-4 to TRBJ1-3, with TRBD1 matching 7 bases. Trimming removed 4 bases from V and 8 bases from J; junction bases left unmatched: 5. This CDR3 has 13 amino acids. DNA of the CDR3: TGTGCCAGCAGTTACAGGGGTCGATACACCATATATTTT. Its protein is CASSYRGRYTIYF.

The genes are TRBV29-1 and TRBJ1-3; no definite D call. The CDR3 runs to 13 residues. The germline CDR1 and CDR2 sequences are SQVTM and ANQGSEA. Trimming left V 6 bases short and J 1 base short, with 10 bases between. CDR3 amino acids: CSVRPGSGNTIYF. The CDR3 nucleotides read TGCAGCGTCCGACCGGGTTCTGGAAACACCATATATTTT.

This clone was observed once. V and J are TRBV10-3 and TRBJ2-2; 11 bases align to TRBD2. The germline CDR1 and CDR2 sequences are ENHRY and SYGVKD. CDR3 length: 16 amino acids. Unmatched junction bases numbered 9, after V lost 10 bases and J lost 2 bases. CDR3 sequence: CATHTSGGINTGELFF. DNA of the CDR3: TGTGCCACTCATACTAGCGGGGGTATCAACACCGGGGAGCTGTTTTTT.

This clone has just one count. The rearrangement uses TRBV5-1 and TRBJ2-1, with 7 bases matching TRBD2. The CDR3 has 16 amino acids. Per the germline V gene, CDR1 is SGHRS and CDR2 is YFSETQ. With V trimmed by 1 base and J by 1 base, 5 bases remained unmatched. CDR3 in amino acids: CASSLSLAVSYNEQFF. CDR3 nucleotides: TGCGCCAGCAGCTTGAGCCTAGCGGTATCCTACAATGAGCAGTTCTTC.

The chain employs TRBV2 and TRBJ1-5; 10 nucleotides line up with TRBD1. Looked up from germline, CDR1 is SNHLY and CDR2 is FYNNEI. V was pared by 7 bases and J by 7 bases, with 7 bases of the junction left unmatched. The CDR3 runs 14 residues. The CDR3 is CASTKTGGIQPQHF. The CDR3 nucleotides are TGTGCCAGCACCAAGACAGGGGGCATACAGCCCCAGCATTTT.

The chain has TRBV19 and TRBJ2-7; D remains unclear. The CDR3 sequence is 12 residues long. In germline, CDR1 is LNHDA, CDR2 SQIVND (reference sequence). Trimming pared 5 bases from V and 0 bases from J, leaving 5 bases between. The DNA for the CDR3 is TGTGCCAGTAGTTCCAACTCCTACGAGCAGTACTTC. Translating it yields CASSSNSYEQYF.

The chain's CDR3 is CASSGGANARGQETQYF. The CDR3 coding sequence is TGTGCCAGCAGCGGGGGGGCGAATGCGAGGGGCCAAGAGACCCAGTACTTC. The chain joins TRBV5-5 to TRBJ2-5; tentatively, D is TRBD2 (7 bases). This CDR3 is built from 17 residues. V dropped 4 bases and J dropped 1 base, with 20 bases sitting between them. Per the germline V gene, CDR1 is SGHKS and CDR2 is YYEKEE (reference sequence).

The CDR3 nucleotides are TGTGCCAGCAGTCTCGGGGGGAAATGGAGTGAGCAGTTCTTC. Protein product: CASSLGGKWSEQFF. The gene calls are TRBV6-4 and TRBJ2-1; 7 bases are a match to TRBD2. Unmatched junction bases numbered 10, after V lost 5 bases and J lost 9 bases. CDR1 is MRHNA and CDR2 is SNTAGT in the germline V gene. The CDR3 is 14 amino acids.

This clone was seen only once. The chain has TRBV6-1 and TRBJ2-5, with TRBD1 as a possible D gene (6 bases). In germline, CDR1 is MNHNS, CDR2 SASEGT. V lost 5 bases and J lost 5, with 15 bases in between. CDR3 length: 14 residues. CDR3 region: CASSITGIGETQYF. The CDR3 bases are TGTGCCAGCAGTATAACAGGGATTGGGGAGACCCAGTACTTC.